Shown below are 5 T cell receptor beta chains from a single sample sequenced in a study of T cells expressing NK-cell markers. TCRdb re-called the 5' RACE reads; one entry per CDR3 protein, DNA not given. With about 410,000 distinct CDR3 sequences in the sample, the ten largest clones hold around a tenth. Specimen: blood T cells: a sorted CD56 or NKG2C T cell subset, CD4+ or CD8+ T cells, or bulk PBMC T cells (not recorded which). Receptor source: a woman aged 50 to 60 in good health.

The V gene is TRBV2, the J gene TRBJ2-5; TCRdb calls TRBD1, which cannot be checked without DNA. Germline CDR1 is SNHLY and CDR2 is FYNNEI. This CDR3 is built from 14 residues. The CDR3 spells CASSLTGMGETQYF.

The chain is built from TRBV5-1 and TRBJ1-3; without DNA, the TCRdb call of TRBD1 cannot be checked. This CDR3 contains 18 residues. Looked up from germline, CDR1 is SGHRS and CDR2 is YFSETQ. This CDR3 is CASSLGDRGPLSGNTIYF.

The chain combines TRBV5-1 with TRBJ2-3. Germline CDR1 and CDR2: SGHRS and YFSETQ. The CDR3 is 13 residues long. CDR3 amino acids: CASSLDGTDTQYF.

V and J are TRBV10-2 and TRBJ2-1; no DNA is available, so the TRBD2 call from TCRdb remains unchecked. The CDR3 spans 16 residues. CDR1 and CDR2 (germline): WSHSY, SAAADI. The CDR3 sequence: CASEGMQAGSYNEQFF.

This rearrangement joins TRBV29-1 to TRBJ2-2; TCRdb picks TRBD1, but there is no DNA to check that call. The length of the CDR3 is 13 residues. In germline, CDR1 is SQVTM, CDR2 ANQGSEA. This CDR3 reads CSVQTGGTGELFF.